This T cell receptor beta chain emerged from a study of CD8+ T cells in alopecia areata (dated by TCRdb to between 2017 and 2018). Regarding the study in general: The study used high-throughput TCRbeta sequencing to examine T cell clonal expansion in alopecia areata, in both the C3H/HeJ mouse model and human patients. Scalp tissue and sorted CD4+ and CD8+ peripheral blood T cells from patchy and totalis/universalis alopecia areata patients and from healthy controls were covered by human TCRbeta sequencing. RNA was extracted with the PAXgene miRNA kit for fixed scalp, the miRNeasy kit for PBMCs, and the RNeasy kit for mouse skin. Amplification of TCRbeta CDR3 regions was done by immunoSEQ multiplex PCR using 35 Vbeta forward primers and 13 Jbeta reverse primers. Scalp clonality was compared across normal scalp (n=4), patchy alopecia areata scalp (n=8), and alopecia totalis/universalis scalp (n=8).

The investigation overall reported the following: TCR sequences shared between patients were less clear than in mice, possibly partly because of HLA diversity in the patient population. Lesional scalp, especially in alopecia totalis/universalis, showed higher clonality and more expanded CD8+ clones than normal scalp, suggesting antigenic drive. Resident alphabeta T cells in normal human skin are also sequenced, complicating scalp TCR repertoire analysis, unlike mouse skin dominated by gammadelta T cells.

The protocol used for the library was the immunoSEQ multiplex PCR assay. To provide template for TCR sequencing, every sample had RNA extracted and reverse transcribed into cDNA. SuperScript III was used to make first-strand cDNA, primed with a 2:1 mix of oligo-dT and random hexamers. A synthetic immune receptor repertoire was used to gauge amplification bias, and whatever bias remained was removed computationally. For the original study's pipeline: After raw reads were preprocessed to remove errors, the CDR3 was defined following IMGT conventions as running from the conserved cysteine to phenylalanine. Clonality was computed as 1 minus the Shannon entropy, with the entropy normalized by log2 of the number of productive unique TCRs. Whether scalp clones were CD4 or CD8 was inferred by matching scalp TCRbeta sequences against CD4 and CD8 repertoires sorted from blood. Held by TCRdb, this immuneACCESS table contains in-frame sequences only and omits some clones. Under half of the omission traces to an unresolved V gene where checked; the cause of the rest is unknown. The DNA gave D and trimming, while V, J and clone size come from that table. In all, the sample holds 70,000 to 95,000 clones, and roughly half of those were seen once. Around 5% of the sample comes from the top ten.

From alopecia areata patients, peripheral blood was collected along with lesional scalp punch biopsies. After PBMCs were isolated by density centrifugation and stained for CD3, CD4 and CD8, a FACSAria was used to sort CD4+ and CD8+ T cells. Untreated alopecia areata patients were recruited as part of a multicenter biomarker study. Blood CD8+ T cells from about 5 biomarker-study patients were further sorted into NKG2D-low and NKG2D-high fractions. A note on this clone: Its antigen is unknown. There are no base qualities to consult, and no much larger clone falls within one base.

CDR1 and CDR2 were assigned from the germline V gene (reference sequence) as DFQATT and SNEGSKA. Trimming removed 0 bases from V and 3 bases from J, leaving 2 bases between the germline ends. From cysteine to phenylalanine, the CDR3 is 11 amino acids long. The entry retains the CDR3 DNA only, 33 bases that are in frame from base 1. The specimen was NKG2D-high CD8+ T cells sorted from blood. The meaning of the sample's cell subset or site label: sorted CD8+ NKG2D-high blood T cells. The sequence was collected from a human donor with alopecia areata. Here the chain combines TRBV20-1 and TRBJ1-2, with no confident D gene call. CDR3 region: CSARDDYGYTF. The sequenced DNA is TGCAGTGCTAGAGATGACTATGGCTACACCTTC.